Below are 9 T cell receptor beta chains sequenced from a single sample in a study of T cell responses to AZD1222 COVID-19 vaccine (dated by TCRdb to the early 2020s). Library generation was performed with the immunoSEQ multiplex PCR assay. TCRdb limited this immuneACCESS table to in-frame rearrangements with V and J called. A share of clones is missing; checked studies link under half to unresolved V genes, and the rest is unexplained. This sample comprises 80,000 to 100,000 clones, approximately 85% of them detected only once. Jointly, the top ten make up about 12% of the sample. The time point label on this specimen signifies: about 28 days (+/-7) after the second vaccine dose. The sequencing here drew on peripheral blood, taken 28 days after the second AZD1222 dose. These receptors all stem from an adult who received the AZD1222 COVID-19 vaccine.

V gene TRBV6-2 or TRBV6-3 combines with J gene TRBJ1-2; D gene ambiguous. This CDR3 is 12 amino acids long. The germline V gene encodes CDR1 MNHEY and CDR2 SVGEGT. The ends were cut back, 4 bases at V and 4 bases at J, with 7 bases in the middle. CDR3 DNA sequence: TGTGCCAGCAGTTCTTCCGGCTATGGCTACACCTTC. This gives the protein CASSSSGYGYTF.

The chain joins TRBV12-5 to TRBJ1-1; no definite D call. The germline V gene encodes CDR1 LGHNT and CDR2 FRNRAP. The CDR3 loop spans 13 amino acids. The V end lost 6 bases, the J end lost 1 base, and 9 bases lay between the germline ends. In nucleotides, the CDR3 is TGTGCTAGTGGCCCTGGCGGGAACACTGAAGCTTTCTTT. It is translated as CASGPGGNTEAFF. The variable domain in full, completed from reference TRBV12-5 and TRBJ1-1, reads DARVTQTPRHKVTEMGQEVTMRCQPILGHNTVFWYRQTMMQGLELLAYFRNRAPLDDSGMPKDRFSAEMPDATLATLKIQPSEPRDSAVYFCASGPGGNTEAFFGQGTRLTVV.

The chain joins TRBV30 to TRBJ2-2; D is ambiguous. The CDR3 has 14 residues. The germline V gene has CDR1 GTSNPN and CDR2 SVGIG (reference sequence). The germline V and J ends were trimmed by 3 bases and 1 base, with 9 bases remaining between them. CDR3 loop: CAWSVGLNTGELFF. CDR3 sequence (DNA): TGTGCCTGGAGCGTAGGGCTGAACACCGGGGAGCTGTTTTTT.

The chain recombines TRBV7-9 with TRBJ1-3; no clear D gene. The V and J ends lost 2 bases and 2 bases respectively, with 10 bases between them. CDR1 SEHNR and CDR2 FQNEAQ come from the germline V gene (reference sequence). The CDR3 length is 15 residues. The DNA for the CDR3 is TGTGCCAGCAGCTTACGGAGTATAACTGGAAACACCATATATTTT. It yields the protein CASSLRSITGNTIYF.

The chain uses TRBV24-1 and TRBJ2-1, with 9 bases fitting TRBD1. V dropped 9 bases and J dropped 7; count of bases not matched to a gene: 6. Germline loops: CDR1 KGHDR, CDR2 SFDVKD. This CDR3 comprises 13 residues. CDR3 residues: CATGGQGKNEQFF. The CDR3 coding sequence is TGTGCCACCGGCGGACAGGGGAAGAATGAGCAGTTCTTC.

The V call is TRBV12-3 or TRBV12-4, the J call TRBJ2-7; the D is unclear. The CDR3 extends over 13 amino acids. The V end lost 6 bases, the J end lost 3 bases, and 12 bases lay between the germline ends. CDR3 in amino acids: CASSRTDDYEQYF. For the CDR3, the DNA is TGTGCCAGCAGCCGAACAGACGACTACGAGCAGTACTTC.

V usage is TRBV14 and J usage is TRBJ1-6, with 7 bases aligning to TRBD1. This CDR3 region has 14 residues. Per germline, CDR1 SGHDN and CDR2 FVKESK. V gave up 6 bases and J gave up 7 bases; unmatched junction bases: 6. The CDR3 nucleotides are TGTGCCAGCAGAGGGGGCGGAGGAAATTCACCCCTCCACTTT. It specifies CASRGGGGNSPLHF.

The chain couples TRBV19 to TRBJ1-5; unclear D gene. Trimming pared 8 bases from V and 0 bases from J, leaving 11 bases between. Germline CDR1 and CDR2: LNHDA and SQIVND (reference sequence). The CDR3 has 14 amino acids. The CDR3 nucleotides read TGTGCCAGTCTTGCGGCAGCTAGCAATCAGCCCCAGCATTTT. This sequence encodes CASLAAASNQPQHF.

The chain is built from TRBV5-1 and TRBJ2-1; 12 nucleotides line up with TRBD1. Looked up from germline, CDR1 is SGHRS and CDR2 is YFSETQ. The CDR3 sequence is 16 residues long. With 4 bases clipped from V and 8 bases from J, the junction kept 10 bases outside the gene matches. In nucleotides, the CDR3 is TGCGCCAGCAGCGACCGGGACAGGGGGCGCTTCTATGAGCAGTTCTTC. Protein product: CASSDRDRGRFYEQFF.